This T cell receptor beta chain was retrieved from a study of T cell repertoires in cytomegalovirus infection. Whole-study context: The public TCR beta signatures pointed to both CMV infection and matching HLA type.

Each CDR3 protein is one row after TCRdb ran MiXCR on the reads. Here the sample spans fewer than 700,000 distinct CDR3 sequences, less than 25% being singletons. About this clonotype: Its antigen is as yet unknown. This may arise from a read error, as a much more abundant clone is one base away.

V was clipped by 11 bases and J by 0 bases, with 10 bases between them. CDR3 length: 13 amino acids. Germline CDR1 SGHVS, CDR2 FNYEAQ. Study conclusions and caveats: Dominating the ex vivo response were TCR beta clonotypes that were CMV-specific and HLA-C-restricted. The cumulative frequency of public TCR beta families distinguished individuals who carried CMV together with the relevant HLA.

The sequencing input was CD8+ T cells from PBMCs. This receptor was obtained from a human donor in good health (CMV status not recorded). Some clones in this sample may be carry-over from other donors' samples. V gene TRBV7-6 combines with J gene TRBJ2-2; D remains unclear. The CDR3, as DNA: TGTGCCTCCGGGTCTGCGAACACCGGGGAGCTGTTTTTT. Amino acid sequence: CASGSANTGELFF.